Given below is one TCR beta chain in context. Its antigen remains unidentified. This sample stems from a study of cytomegalovirus exposure and HLA in healthy donors. Study information: Earlier results showed roughly 120 million unique TCR beta sequences derived from roughly 190 million T cells.

Findings and limits, study-wide: The authors enumerated 164 TCR beta chains as linked to cytomegalovirus.

Germline CDR1 is SGHRS and CDR2 is YFSETQ. The CDR3 loop spans 16 amino acids. The V and J ends lost 2 bases and 5 bases, in that order; junction bases with no gene match: 8. In the PCR, 60 Vbeta and 13 Jbeta primers were used. TCRdb's copy holds only in-frame clones and misses some; the assay was immunoSEQ multiplex PCR. Of 150,000 to 200,000 clones listed, approximately 80% are singletons. Sequencing input: PBMCs. J is TRBJ2-2 and V is TRBV5-1; 8 positions match TRBD1. The TCR sequence derives from a woman between 25 and 40 years old in good health and CMV-seronegative. This CDR3 reads CASSFGGQGFTGELFF. As DNA, the CDR3 is TGCGCCAGCAGCTTTGGAGGACAGGGATTTACCGGGGAGCTGTTTTTT.